Listed below are T cell receptor beta chains from one sample, sequenced in a study of blood T cell repertoires in COVID-19. The assay was immunoSEQ multiplex PCR, and TCRdb's table has in-frame clones only and misses some. This sample has fewer than 250,000 clones, with around nine tenths found just once. Sequenced sample: peripheral blood. These receptors originate from a man younger than 40 with COVID-19, enrolled during active disease. Both conserved end residues are part of each CDR3. Fields, in order: J gene, V gene, CDR3 length, D gene, clone size, CDR3 DNA, CDR3 protein. D genes are given only for firm matches. Only some rows state a clone size, as once, few, many or a class for expanded clones.

TRBJ1-2 | TRBV13 | 17 | TRBD1 | once | TGTGCCAGCAGCGATACGTGGACAGGGACACTTAACTATGGCTACACCTTC | CASSDTWTGTLNYGYTF
TRBJ1-2 | TRBV7-9 | 15 | . | few | TGTGCCAGCAGCCCGCGGGAGGTGGGTGGCTATGGCTACACCTTC | CASSPREVGGYGYTF
TRBJ1-1 | TRBV11-2 | 13 | . | few | TGTGCCAGCAGCTTATCCAACGGGGGACGAGCTTTCTTT | CASSLSNGGRAFF
TRBJ2-5 | TRBV5-1 | 14 | . | once | TGCGCCAGCAGTCCGGGAACTCCCCGGGAGACCCAGTACTTC | CASSPGTPRETQYF
TRBJ2-3 | TRBV6-5 | 15 | . | . | TGTGCCAGCAGTTACTCTGGGGGGGCCGCAGATACGCAGTATTTT | CASSYSGGAADTQYF
TRBJ1-3 | TRBV5-1 | 19 | TRBD1 | . | TGCGCCAGCAGCTTGGCTTCACCTTTTCGGGACAGCTCTGGAAACACCATATATTTT | CASSLASPFRDSSGNTIYF
TRBJ2-3 | TRBV29-1 | 15 | TRBD2 | . | TGCAGCGGCGCGGGGGGGCCCTCAAAAACAGATACGCAGTATTTT | CSGAGGPSKTDTQYF
TRBJ2-2 | TRBV5-1 | 15 | . | once | TGCGCCAGCACCGAACAGGCCCCGAACACCGGGGAGCTGTTTTTT | CASTEQAPNTGELFF
TRBJ2-7 | TRBV7-9 | 17 | TRBD1 | . | TGTGCCAGCAGCCGTATTCCAAGGACAGGGACAATGGACGAGCAGTACTTC | CASSRIPRTGTMDEQYF
TRBJ1-1 | TRBV19 | 13 | TRBD1 | . | TGTGCCACCGCCGACAGGGCCCACACTGAAGCTTTCTTT | CATADRAHTEAFF
TRBJ1-2 | TRBV6-1 | 13 | . | . | TGTGCCAGCAGTGATTTGGGGGGATATGGCTACACCTTC | CASSDLGGYGYTF
TRBJ2-2 | TRBV2 | 15 | TRBD2 | once | TGTGCCAGCAGGGGGAGCGGGGGAAACACCGGGGAGCTGTTTTTT | CASRGSGGNTGELFF
TRBJ2-5 | TRBV5-1 | 14 | TRBD1 | . | TGCGCCAGCAGCTTTGCGACAGGGGAAGAGACCCAGTACTTC | CASSFATGEETQYF
TRBJ1-4 | TRBV7-2 | 14 | . | . | TGTGCCAGCAGCTTACGCAGCGGAGGCGAAAAACTGTTTTTT | CASSLRSGGEKLFF
TRBJ2-1 | TRBV7-3 | 13 | . | few | TGTGCCAGCAGCTTATCAGCGAACAATGAGCAGTTCTTC | CASSLSANNEQFF
TRBJ1-1 | TRBV11-2 | 14 | . | . | TGTGCCAGCAGCTTAGTTGACAGAGACACTGAAGCTTTCTTT | CASSLVDRDTEAFF
TRBJ1-1 | TRBV18 | 14 | TRBD1 | . | TGTGCCAGCTCAACGACAGGGGCCAACACTGAAGCTTTCTTT | CASSTTGANTEAFF
TRBJ1-1 | TRBV5-6 | 16 | TRBD1 | . | TGTGCCAGCAGCTTGTTGGTAGGGACAGATAACACTGAAGCTTTCTTT | CASSLLVGTDNTEAFF
TRBJ1-5 | TRBV6-5 | 13 | . | . | TGTGCCAGCAAAGTCACATCCGATCAGCCCCAGCATTTT | CASKVTSDQPQHF
TRBJ2-1 | TRBV6-5 | 14 | TRBD1 | . | TGTGCCAGCAGCCCCACAGGGGGTTCCCGTGAGCAGTTCTTC | CASSPTGGSREQFF
TRBJ1-1 | TRBV5-1 | 17 | TRBD1 | . | TGCGCCAGCAGCTTGGAGCCAGGGGGTGTGGGGAACACTGAAGCTTTCTTT | CASSLEPGGVGNTEAFF
TRBJ1-2 | TRBV7-9 | 15 | TRBD1 | . | TGTGCCAGCAGCACGGTGACAGGGGGCTTCTATGGCTACACCTTC | CASSTVTGGFYGYTF
TRBJ1-2 | TRBV30 | 12 | TRBD1 | . | TGTGCCTGGGGCACGACAGGGAGCGGCTACACCTTC | CAWGTTGSGYTF
TRBJ1-6 | TRBV11-2 | 15 | . | . | TGTGCCAGCAGCTTAGAGGCAGGGGAAAGCTCACCCCTCCACTTT | CASSLEAGESSPLHF
TRBJ1-2 | TRBV28 | 16 | TRBD1 | . | TGTGCCAGCAGCCTCTCGAGACAGGGAGGAAGCTATGGCTACACCTTC | CASSLSRQGGSYGYTF
TRBJ2-3 | TRBV2 | 15 | TRBD1 | . | TGTGCCAGCAGAGACAACAGGGGCATTGCAGATACGCAGTATTTT | CASRDNRGIADTQYF
TRBJ2-7 | TRBV6-5 | 14 | . | . | TGTGCCAGCAGCCGAGGAACAGGGATCAGCGAGCAGTACTTC | CASSRGTGISEQYF
TRBJ2-7 | TRBV18 | 16 | TRBD1 | . | TGTGCCAGCTCACTAATCCGGGACAGGGTATCCTACGAGCAGTACTTC | CASSLIRDRVSYEQYF
TRBJ2-7 | TRBV7-2 | 15 | TRBD1 | . | TGTGCCAGCAGCCTGAGGGACAGGGCGGTCCACGAGCAGTACTTC | CASSLRDRAVHEQYF
TRBJ1-2 | TRBV6-1 | 14 | TRBD1 | . | TGTGCCAGCAGTGAAGCGACGGACAGGGACCCGAGGACCTTC | CASSEATDRDPRTF
TRBJ2-3 | TRBV7-9 | 18 | TRBD2 | . | TGTGCCAGCAGCTCCCCCGGGGCTAGCGGGAGATACACAGATACGCAGTATTTT | CASSSPGASGRYTDTQYF
TRBJ2-7 | TRBV25-1 | 13 | . | . | TGTGCCAGCAGCCCTACTGCCGCCTCCGTTTCGTACTTC | CASSPTAASVSYF
TRBJ2-6 | TRBV6-5 | 15 | TRBD1 | . | TGTGCCAGCAGGTCAGGGGGCTCTGGGGCCAACGTCCTGACTTTC | CASRSGGSGANVLTF
TRBJ1-1 | TRBV21-1 | 13 | . | . | TGTGCCAGCAGCAAAGCCGAGGACACTGAAGCTTTCTTT | CASSKAEDTEAFF
TRBJ1-1 | TRBV2 | 13 | . | . | TGTGCCAGCCGTGAAGACATGAACACTGAAGCTTTCTTT | CASREDMNTEAFF
TRBJ2-3 | TRBV6-5 | 13 | . | . | TGTGCCAGCCGGACTGGAAACACAGATACGCAGTATTTT | CASRTGNTDTQYF
TRBJ2-2 | TRBV7-3 | 14 | . | . | TGTGCCAGCAGCTTGATACAGAACACCGGGGAGCTGTTTTTT | CASSLIQNTGELFF
TRBJ2-7 | TRBV6-2/TRBV6-3 | 16 | . | . | TGTGCCAGCAGTTACTCAGTGGACTTCCTCTCCTACGAGCAGTACTTC | CASSYSVDFLSYEQYF
TRBJ1-1 | TRBV12-3/TRBV12-4 | 13 | . | . | TGTGCCAGCAGTTTAATAGGGGACACTGAAGCTTTCTTT | CASSLIGDTEAFF
TRBJ2-5 | TRBV2 | 16 | TRBD2 | . | TGTGCCAGCAGGACTGAACTAGCGGGGGGGCTCAAGACCCAGTACTTC | CASRTELAGGLKTQYF
TRBJ2-1 | TRBV5-4 | 14 | TRBD2 | . | TGTGCCAGCTACCCAGCGGGGGGATACAATGAGCAGTTCTTC | CASYPAGGYNEQFF